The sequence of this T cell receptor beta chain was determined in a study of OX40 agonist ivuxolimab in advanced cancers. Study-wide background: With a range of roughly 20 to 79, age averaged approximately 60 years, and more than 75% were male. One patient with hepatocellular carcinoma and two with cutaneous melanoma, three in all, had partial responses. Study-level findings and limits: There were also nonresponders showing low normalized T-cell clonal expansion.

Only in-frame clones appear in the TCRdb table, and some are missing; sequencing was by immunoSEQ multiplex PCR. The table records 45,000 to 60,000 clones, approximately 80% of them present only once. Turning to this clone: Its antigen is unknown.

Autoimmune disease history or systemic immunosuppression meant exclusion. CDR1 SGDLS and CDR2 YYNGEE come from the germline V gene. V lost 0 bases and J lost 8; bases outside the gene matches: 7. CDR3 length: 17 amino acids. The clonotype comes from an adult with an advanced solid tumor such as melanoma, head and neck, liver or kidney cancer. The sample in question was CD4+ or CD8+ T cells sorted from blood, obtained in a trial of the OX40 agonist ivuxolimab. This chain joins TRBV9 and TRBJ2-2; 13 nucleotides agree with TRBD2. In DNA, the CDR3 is TGTGCCAGCAGCGTAGCTCTTCGGGGACTAGCGGGAGGGGAGCTGTTTTTT. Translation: CASSVALRGLAGGELFF.